This T cell receptor beta chain stems from a study of blood T cell repertoires in COVID-19. Study processing details: Reference gene primer amplification in the assay estimated nucleated cell counts. Here immunoSEQ multiplex PCR was the method, and the copy in TCRdb shows in-frame clones only, minus some. The V and J calls and the clone size are those of that table, but D and trimming were determined from the DNA. The table lists hundreds of thousands of clones, under 95% of them singletons. V lost 4 bases and J lost 1, with 14 bases in between. This CDR3 contains 15 residues. The germline gives CDR1 SGHRS, CDR2 YFSETQ. This clone was detected once.

V and J are TRBV5-1 and TRBJ1-1; maybe TRBD1 (6 bases). The sequence derives from a woman aged 18-29 years who had recovered from COVID-19. The sequenced sample was PBMCs or T cells enriched from blood (not recorded which). CDR3 protein: CASSKQTGPNTEAFF. The CDR3 region has the DNA TGCGCCAGCAGCAAACAGACAGGACCGAACACTGAAGCTTTCTTT.